The text below deals with one T cell receptor beta chain. The source of the sample is a study of cytomegalovirus exposure and HLA in healthy donors. Clones were read by immunoSEQ multiplex PCR, and TCRdb kept only the in-frame ones, dropping some. The sample has more than 250,000 clones, 75% to 90% seen once. Sequencing was performed on PBMCs. This clonotype originated in a woman in her 30s in good health and CMV-seropositive.

The DNA of the CDR3 is TGTGCCAGCAGTTTGGGACTACCCTACAATGAGCAGTTCTTC. Protein: CASSLGLPYNEQFF. The chain links TRBV6-5 to TRBJ2-1; 7 nucleotides line up with TRBD2. The CDR3 sequence is 14 residues long. Germline assignment: CDR1 MNHEY and CDR2 SVGAGI. V trimming: 4 bases; J trimming: 2 bases; junction bases outside the gene matches: 2.